The rows below give T cell receptor beta chains drawn from one sample of a study of T cells in Graves' hyperthyroidism and ophthalmopathy. Using its own MiXCR run on the multiplex PCR reads, TCRdb lists one record per CDR3 protein. The sample consists of 750,000 to 950,000 distinct CDR3 sequences, about 38% of them appearing once. Source material: blood. The origin of the receptors is a man between 18 and 35 years old with Graves' hyperthyroidism. The CDR3 runs from the conserved cysteine through the conserved F or W. Fields, in order: J gene, D gene, V gene, clone size, CDR3 protein, CDR3 DNA. D genes are given only for firm matches. Size values are once, few and many counts, or a class for expanded clones, and some rows have none.

TRBJ1-5 . TRBV10-3 many CAISEGIRNQPQHF TGTGCCATCAGTGAGGGGATCCGCAATCAGCCCCAGCATTTT
TRBJ2-7 TRBD1 TRBV19 few CASSIGGQGGDEQYF TGTGCCAGTAGTATCGGGGGACAGGGAGGCGACGAGCAGTACTTC
TRBJ1-2 . TRBV20-1 many CSAVSGGNYGYTF TGCAGTGCCGTATCTGGGGGCAACTATGGCTACACCTTC
TRBJ1-2 . TRBV6-6 few CASRDTGGLYTF TGTGCCAGCAGGGACACCGGGGGCCTATACACCTTC
TRBJ1-2 . TRBV29-1 . CSVGRSSFYTF TGCAGCGTAGGGCGTAGCTCCTTCTACACCTTC
TRBJ2-5 . TRBV6-6 few CASRDSYQETQYF TGTGCCAGCAGGGATTCGTACCAAGAGACCCAGTACTTC
TRBJ1-1 TRBD1 TRBV24-1 many CATSDSRQGEAFF TGTGCCACCAGTGATTCTAGACAGGGGGAAGCTTTCTTT
TRBJ1-1 TRBD1 TRBV5-4 . CASSLEGAVVSTEAFF TGTGCCAGCAGCTTGGAGGGGGCAGTGGTGAGCACTGAAGCTTTCTTT
TRBJ2-5 . TRBV5-1 few CASRIQRSGETQYF TGCGCCAGCAGAATTCAGCGGAGCGGAGAGACCCAGTACTTC
TRBJ2-2 . TRBV6-5 . CASSYSSGLNTGELFF TGTGCCAGCAGTTACTCTTCGGGTCTGAACACCGGGGAGCTGTTTTTT
TRBJ2-7 . TRBV6-5 . CASSYDNHEQYF TGTGCCAGCAGTTACGACAACCACGAGCAGTACTTC
TRBJ2-7 . TRBV4-2 few CASSQGQGPPKEQYF TGTGCCAGCAGCCAAGGTCAGGGACCCCCGAAAGAGCAGTACTTC
TRBJ2-2 TRBD2 TRBV20-1 . CSARRSGSGSGELFF TGCAGTGCTAGAAGGAGCGGGAGTGGGTCCGGGGAGCTGTTTTTT
TRBJ1-5 . TRBV4-1 . CASSQVETPNQPQHF TGCGCCAGCAGCCAAGTAGAGACCCCAAATCAGCCCCAGCATTTT
TRBJ1-3 . TRBV7-6 . CASSLGDFSGNTIYF TGTGCCAGCAGCCTCGGGGACTTCTCTGGAAACACCATATATTTT
TRBJ2-7 . TRBV5-5 . CASSPGLIEQYF TGTGCCAGCAGTCCAGGTCTGATCGAGCAGTACTTC
TRBJ1-5 . TRBV19 few CASSNGRIQPQHF TGTGCCAGTAGTAACGGGAGGATACAGCCCCAGCATTTT
TRBJ1-5 TRBD1 TRBV7-9 many CASPLEGEWQGAQQPQHF TGTGCCAGCCCTCTAGAGGGGGAATGGCAGGGGGCTCAACAGCCCCAGCATTTT
TRBJ1-6 TRBD1 TRBV25-1 once CASARDSYVNSPLHF TGTGCCAGCGCAAGGGACAGTTATGTTAATTCACCCCTCCACTTT
TRBJ2-7 TRBD2 TRBV7-9 . CASSYGTSGGNSYEQYF TGTGCCAGCTCCTACGGGACTAGCGGGGGAAACTCCTACGAGCAGTACTTC
TRBJ1-1 . TRBV5-1 many CASSSLGQNTEAFF TGCGCCAGCAGCTCCCTAGGACAGAACACTGAAGCTTTCTTT
TRBJ1-6 . TRBV4-1 few CASSHPMGGLASPLHF TGCGCCAGCAGCCACCCCATGGGGGGCCTAGCGTCACCCCTCCACTTT
TRBJ2-1 TRBD1 TRBV19 . CASSRDRDYNEQFF TGTGCCAGTAGTAGGGACAGGGACTACAATGAGCAGTTCTTC
TRBJ1-1 TRBD1 TRBV12-3/TRBV12-4 few CASSPPVQGDTLNTEAFF TGTGCCAGCAGCCCCCCCGTCCAGGGGGACACCTTGAACACTGAAGCTTTCTTT
TRBJ2-7 TRBD2 TRBV9 . CASSLRSSGTRYEQYF TGTGCCAGCAGTTTGAGGTCCAGCGGGACCCGCTACGAGCAGTACTTC
TRBJ2-2 . TRBV7-9 . CASNPQTGRTGELFF TGTGCCAGCAACCCTCAGACAGGGAGGACCGGGGAGCTGTTTTTT
TRBJ1-4 . TRBV12-3/TRBV12-4 . CASSLDPGEKLFF TGTGCCAGCAGTTTGGATCCCGGGGAAAAACTGTTTTTT
TRBJ1-4 . TRBV25-1 . CASSDGLTGKKLFF TGTGCCAGCAGTGATGGCCTCACTGGGAAAAAACTGTTTTTT
TRBJ1-2 . TRBV7-6 . CASSLGGDHGYTF TGTGCCAGCAGCTTAGGGGGCGATCATGGCTACACCTTC
TRBJ1-4 TRBD1 TRBV6-1 . CASRPTGDREKLFF TGTGCCAGCAGGCCGACAGGGGACCGGGAAAAACTGTTTTTT
TRBJ1-6 TRBD1 TRBV5-4 . CASSWGQGARSPLHF TGTGCCAGCAGCTGGGGGCAGGGGGCTAGATCACCCCTCCACTTT
TRBJ1-3 . TRBV20-1 few CSASGGGPDSGNTIYF TGCAGTGCTAGCGGAGGGGGGCCTGACTCTGGAAACACCATATATTTT
TRBJ2-2 . TRBV7-8 many CASRSVANTGELFF TGTGCCAGCAGGAGCGTCGCGAACACCGGGGAGCTGTTTTTT
TRBJ1-6 TRBD1 TRBV19 many CASTQGNSPLHF TGTGCCAGTACACAGGGGAATTCACCCCTCCACTTT
TRBJ1-2 . TRBV10-3 . CAISRDNGVYGYTF TGTGCCATCAGCAGGGATAACGGAGTCTATGGCTACACCTTC
TRBJ1-6 . TRBV14 many CASSQGSEGSPLHF TGTGCCAGCAGCCAAGGGAGTGAGGGGTCACCCCTCCACTTT
TRBJ2-6 TRBD2 TRBV9 many CASSVEGGIGANVLTF TGTGCCAGCAGCGTAGAGGGAGGGATTGGGGCCAACGTCCTGACTTTC
TRBJ2-7 . TRBV15 many CATSGAGVGYEQYF TGTGCCACCTCTGGGGCTGGGGTGGGTTACGAGCAGTACTTC
TRBJ1-1 . TRBV15 many CATSRDPTRGANEAFF TGTGCCACCAGCAGAGATCCCACCCGGGGGGCCAATGAAGCTTTCTTT
TRBJ2-7 TRBD2 TRBV5-1 . CASSLEASGIDEQYF TGCGCCAGCAGCTTGGAGGCTAGCGGGATAGACGAGCAGTACTTC
TRBJ1-5 . TRBV19 many CASSPTRDRDQPQHF TGTGCCAGTAGTCCGACCAGGGATAGGGATCAGCCCCAGCATTTT
TRBJ2-7 . TRBV29-1 . CAWSRQGYEQYF TGTGCCTGGAGTCGGCAGGGGTACGAGCAGTACTTC
TRBJ2-5 TRBD2 TRBV11-3 few CASSLGGGGAWETQYF TGTGCCAGCAGCTTAGGTGGCGGGGGGGCGTGGGAGACCCAGTACTTC
TRBJ2-2 . TRBV7-8 few CASSLFATGELFF TGTGCCAGCAGCTTATTCGCAACCGGGGAGCTGTTTTTT
TRBJ1-6 . TRBV2 . CASSELRGASSYNSPLHF TGTGCCAGCAGTGAATTGAGGGGGGCGAGCTCCTATAATTCACCCCTCCACTTT
TRBJ2-3 . TRBV29-1 . CSVDASGRGHPTDTQYF TGCAGCGTTGATGCTTCAGGAAGGGGACACCCCACAGATACGCAGTATTTT
TRBJ1-4 . TRBV2 many CASTHGTEEKLFF TGTGCCAGCACCCACGGGACGGAAGAAAAACTGTTTTTT
TRBJ2-2 TRBD2 TRBV5-1 few CASSSSAGGPSNTGELFF TGCGCCAGCAGCTCCTCAGCGGGAGGGCCGTCGAATACCGGGGAGCTGTTTTTT
TRBJ2-2 . TRBV6-1 . CASSEVVAVATGELFF TGTGCCAGCAGTGAAGTCGTGGCAGTGGCCACCGGGGAGCTGTTTTTT
TRBJ2-7 . TRBV6-2/TRBV6-3 . CASTEGRPSYEQYF TGTGCCAGCACCGAGGGGCGGCCCTCCTACGAGCAGTACTTC
TRBJ2-7 TRBD2 TRBV19 few CASSIGLAGLYEQYF TGTGCCAGTAGTATCGGGCTAGCGGGGCTCTACGAGCAGTACTTC
TRBJ1-2 TRBD1 TRBV7-9 . CASSGGQGNRYGYTF TGTGCCAGCAGTGGAGGACAGGGGAATCGCTATGGCTACACCTTC
TRBJ1-2 . TRBV10-3 . CAISEDSDYGYTF TGTGCCATCAGTGAGGATTCCGACTATGGCTACACCTTC
TRBJ2-7 . TRBV20-1 many CSALGPAEQYF TGCAGCGCTCTCGGGCCCGCCGAGCAGTACTTC
TRBJ1-5 . TRBV4-2 . CASSQGGFQPQHF TGTGCCAGCAGCCAAGGGGGGTTTCAGCCCCAGCATTTT
TRBJ2-5 TRBD1 TRBV7-3 . CASSLVSLGDRAQETQYF TGTGCCAGCAGCTTAGTAAGTTTAGGAGACAGGGCTCAAGAGACCCAGTACTTC
TRBJ1-4 . TRBV20-1 . CSAKTDLNEKLFF TGCAGTGCGAAGACGGACCTTAATGAAAAACTGTTTTTT
TRBJ2-5 . TRBV7-2 few CASSNPDSQETQYF TGTGCCAGCAGCAATCCGGACAGCCAAGAGACCCAGTACTTC
TRBJ1-1 . TRBV19 many CASNHGDGQAFF TGTGCCAGTAATCACGGGGACGGGCAAGCTTTCTTT
TRBJ2-2 TRBD2 TRBV2 many CASRRASGTTGELFF TGTGCCAGCCGCAGGGCTAGCGGGACCACCGGGGAGCTGTTTTTT